One sample yielded the 30 T cell receptor beta chains listed below, sequenced in a study of T cells expressing NK-cell markers. Reprocessing the 5' RACE reads, TCRdb reports a single entry for every CDR3 protein and omits DNA. This listing includes some 440,000 distinct CDR3 sequences. Sequenced material: blood T cells: a sorted CD56 or NKG2C T cell subset, CD4+ or CD8+ T cells, or bulk PBMC T cells (not recorded which). All receptors derive from a woman aged 45-60 years in good health.

The V and J genes are TRBV11-3 and TRBJ2-3; TCRdb's D gene call, TRBD2, goes unchecked for lack of DNA. The CDR3 is 14 amino acids. Germline values: CDR1 SGHNT, CDR2 YENEEA. CDR3 residues: CASSYREGADTQYF.

The gene calls are TRBV11-3 and TRBJ2-1; TCRdb's D gene call, TRBD2, goes unchecked for lack of DNA. The CDR3 spans 17 residues. Looked up from germline, CDR1 is SGHNT and CDR2 is YENEEA. The CDR3 region is CASSPRRGASSYNEQFF.

The V call is TRBV6-5, the J call TRBJ2-7; TCRdb lists TRBD1, though no DNA is available to test this call. CDR1 is MNHEY and CDR2 is SVGAGI in the germline V gene. The length of the CDR3 is 14 residues. The CDR3 loop reads CASSRQAFSYEQYF.

The genes are TRBV6-6 and TRBJ2-2; the TCRdb D gene call, TRBD1, has no DNA to confirm it. This CDR3 is 15 amino acids long. Germline loops: CDR1 MNHNY, CDR2 SVGAGI (reference sequence). The chain's CDR3 is CASSYSGTGAGELFF.

The V and J genes are TRBV7-9 and TRBJ1-4; TCRdb indicates TRBD1, and absent DNA this call remains unverified. This CDR3 has 17 amino acids. In germline, CDR1 is SEHNR, CDR2 FQNEAQ (reference sequence). Here the CDR3 reads CASARGGGILANEKLFF.

The rearrangement uses TRBV14 and TRBJ2-1; the D call of TRBD1 rests on TCRdb alone, since no DNA is present to check it. Germline V CDR1 and CDR2: SGHDN, FVKESK. CDR3 length: 15 residues. CDR3 loop: CASSHQTGVYNEQFF.

V usage is TRBV7-2 and J usage is TRBJ2-2; TCRdb picks TRBD2, but there is no DNA to check that call. The germline gives CDR1 SGHTA, CDR2 FQGNSA. This CDR3 has 15 residues. This CDR3 is CASSLVIGLAGELFF.

CDR3 amino acids: CSACPLTDTQYF. This chain connects TRBV20-1 to TRBJ2-3; the D gene TCRdb calls, TRBD1, cannot be checked with no DNA. CDR3 length: 12 amino acids. CDR1 and CDR2 (germline): DFQATT, SNEGSKA (reference sequence).

The V gene is TRBV10-3, the J gene TRBJ2-1; TCRdb gives TRBD2 as the D gene, but with no DNA this cannot be confirmed. The CDR3 loop spans 18 amino acids. Germline loops: CDR1 ENHRY, CDR2 SYGVKD. The CDR3 sequence: CAISDGGTSGRKGNEQFF.

This sequence joins TRBV4-1 and TRBJ1-5. The CDR3 is made up of 13 amino acids. Per germline, CDR1 MGHRA and CDR2 YSYEKL. The CDR3 reads CASSPLGNQPQHF.

V gene TRBV7-2 combines with J gene TRBJ2-3. There are 16 residues in the CDR3. Per the germline V gene, CDR1 is SGHTA and CDR2 is FQGNSA. The CDR3 loop reads CASSLKGDLSTDTQYF.

The chain combines TRBV6-2 or TRBV6-3 with TRBJ2-1; TCRdb reports TRBD2, a call that lacks DNA to check it against. The CDR3 has 15 amino acids. From germline, CDR1 is MNHEY and CDR2 SVGEGT. CDR3 protein: CASKEGGRFYNEQFF.

The rearrangement links TRBV7-2 to TRBJ2-5; without DNA, the TCRdb call of TRBD1 cannot be checked. The CDR3 extends over 13 amino acids. The germline CDR1 and CDR2 sequences are SGHTA and FQGNSA. The CDR3 here is CASTGRGQETQYF.

This chain connects TRBV9 to TRBJ2-1; there is no DNA to check the TCRdb D call of TRBD2. The CDR3 runs 17 residues. CDR1 is SGDLS and CDR2 is YYNGEE in the germline V gene. The CDR3 sequence is CASSVALSGSSYNEQFF.

The chain carries TRBV27 and TRBJ2-1. This CDR3 has 11 amino acids. Germline CDR1 MNHEY, CDR2 SMNVEV (reference sequence). The CDR3 spells CASTENNEQFF.

The V and J genes are TRBV3-1 and TRBJ1-5; TCRdb designates TRBD1, a call that cannot be tested without DNA. Germline CDR1 reads LGHDT; CDR2 reads YNNKEL (reference sequence). CDR3 length: 17 residues. This CDR3 is CASSQASPGMGNQPQHF.

V usage is TRBV24-1 and J usage is TRBJ2-5; TCRdb names TRBD1, which stays unverified in the absence of DNA. Germline V gene sequence: CDR1 KGHDR, CDR2 SFDVKD. This CDR3 spans 15 amino acids. CDR3 residues: CATSDPKGQQETQYF.

The gene calls are TRBV3-1 and TRBJ1-4; TCRdb outputs TRBD1, but without DNA this stays unchecked. Germline assignment: CDR1 LGHDT and CDR2 YNNKEL (reference sequence). The CDR3 is made up of 14 amino acids. The CDR3 spells CASSQAGATEKLFF.

This chain links TRBV20-1 with TRBJ2-6. This CDR3 comprises 18 residues. Per the germline V gene, CDR1 is DFQATT and CDR2 is SNEGSKA (reference sequence). The CDR3: CSARDRRDPISGANVLTF.

This chain uses TRBV12-3 or TRBV12-4 with TRBJ1-5; the D call from TCRdb, TRBD1, cannot be confirmed without DNA. The CDR3 runs to 15 residues. CDR3 protein: CASRGTGGQNQPQHF.

The chain recombines TRBV18 with TRBJ2-1; absent DNA, TCRdb's TRBD1 call cannot be checked. CDR3 length equals 15 residues. Germline-derived CDR1 and CDR2 are KGHSH and LQKENI. This chain's CDR3 is CASSRPGQGWNEQFF.

J is TRBJ2-2 and V is TRBV12-3 or TRBV12-4; without DNA, the TCRdb call of TRBD1 cannot be checked. The CDR3 consists of 14 residues. CDR3 amino acids: CASSLASGERELFF.

This rearrangement joins TRBV20-1 to TRBJ2-3. The CDR3 has 12 amino acids. CDR1 DFQATT and CDR2 SNEGSKA come from the germline V gene (reference sequence). CDR3: CSTDYPTDTQYF.

The chain links TRBV10-3 to TRBJ2-3; TCRdb's D call, TRBD2, is unchecked because there is no DNA. The CDR3 extends over 13 amino acids. Germline CDR1 and CDR2: ENHRY and SYGVKD. This CDR3 is CAISGGVEDTQYF.

The V gene is TRBV11-3, the J gene TRBJ2-1; TCRdb indicates TRBD1, and absent DNA this call remains unverified. CDR1 SGHNT and CDR2 YENEEA come from the germline V gene. CDR3 length: 11 amino acids. This CDR3 is CASSYSGEQFF.

The chain recombines TRBV27 with TRBJ2-3; as DNA is missing, the TRBD2 call by TCRdb cannot be tested. CDR1 and CDR2 (germline): MNHEY, SMNVEV (reference sequence). CDR3 length: 14 amino acids. The CDR3 region is CASRDYSNTDTQYF.

V usage is TRBV10-2 and J usage is TRBJ2-3; TCRdb's D gene call, TRBD2, goes unchecked for lack of DNA. CDR3 size: 15 residues. Germline V CDR1 and CDR2: WSHSY, SAAADI. CDR3 sequence reads: CASTRTSGRQDTQYF.

This chain uses TRBV5-1 with TRBJ2-5; the D gene TCRdb calls, TRBD2, cannot be checked with no DNA. Germline loops: CDR1 SGHRS, CDR2 YFSETQ. This CDR3 is 14 amino acids long. CDR3 loop: CASSPKTSLETQYF.

The V gene is TRBV30, the J gene TRBJ2-5; TCRdb calls TRBD2, which cannot be checked without DNA. The CDR3 is made up of 15 amino acids. CDR1 and CDR2 (germline): GTSNPN, SVGIG (reference sequence). CDR3 sequence: CAWSVGQARGETQYF.

The chain carries TRBV24-1 and TRBJ2-3; TCRdb selects TRBD2, and the lack of DNA leaves this call unchecked. Germline loops: CDR1 KGHDR, CDR2 SFDVKD. The CDR3 length is 18 residues. CDR3 amino acids: CATSDSGLAGAGTDTQYF.